The 16 T cell receptor beta chains below all came from one sample that was sequenced in a study of cytomegalovirus exposure and HLA in healthy donors. TCRdb keeps only in-frame clones here, not all; method: immunoSEQ multiplex PCR. The table has approximately 64,000 clones, roughly 89% seen once; the top ten hold over 1.5%. Material for sequencing was PBMCs. Every receptor here comes from a woman younger than 30 in good health and CMV-seronegative.

This clone was picked up one time. The chain couples TRBV6-5 to TRBJ2-5; D is undetermined. The CDR3 totals 11 residues. Trimming shortened V by 7 bases and J by 4 bases, and 7 bases separated the two germline ends. Germline values: CDR1 MNHEY, CDR2 SVGAGI. The chain's CDR3 is CASNAGETQYF. The CDR3 coding sequence is TGTGCCAGCAATGCCGGAGAGACCCAGTACTTC.

This sequence joins TRBV6-1 and TRBJ1-5; 9 bases line up with TRBD1. This CDR3 contains 15 residues. Looked up from germline, CDR1 is MNHNS and CDR2 is SASEGT. The V gene end was trimmed by 3 bases and the J gene end by 7 bases; junction bases not matched to a gene: 7. CDR3 loop: CASSDLTGGSQPQHF. CDR3 coding DNA: TGTGCCAGCAGTGATTTAACAGGGGGCTCACAGCCCCAGCATTTT.

This chain connects TRBV27 to TRBJ2-7; 9 bases align to TRBD2. Germline V gives CDR1 MNHEY, CDR2 SMNVEV (reference sequence). The CDR3 runs to 15 residues. V dropped 3 bases and J dropped 4; count of bases not matched to a gene: 7. CDR3 amino acids: CASSFTAGGLYEQYF. The CDR3, as DNA: TGTGCCAGCAGTTTCACGGCGGGAGGGCTGTACGAGCAGTACTTC.

The CDR3 reads CAWSLRGLALQETQYF. The CDR3 nucleotides are TGTGCCTGGAGTTTAAGGGGACTAGCGCTACAAGAGACCCAGTACTTC. The chain is built from TRBV30 and TRBJ2-5; 10 nucleotides agree with TRBD2. The CDR3 consists of 16 residues. Germline V gene sequence: CDR1 GTSNPN, CDR2 SVGIG (reference sequence). V was clipped by 2 bases and J by 2 bases; unmatched bases: 8.

In its sample, this clone was seen a few times. The rearrangement links TRBV4-1 to TRBJ2-1; weak D call: TRBD1 (6 bases). The V gene's germline CDR1 is MGHRA and CDR2 YSYEKL. V lost 4 bases and J 6 bases, leaving 16 bases between the germline ends. CDR3 length equals 15 residues. This CDR3 reads CASSRQGGVVNEQFF. DNA for the CDR3: TGCGCCAGCAGCCGCCAAGGGGGAGTTGTCAATGAGCAGTTCTTC.

This clone has just one count. The CDR3 sequence is CASSLAGAAGKEFF. DNA of the CDR3: TGTGCCAGCAGCTTAGCGGGGGCCGCCGGGAAGGAGTTCTTC. The chain has TRBV7-2 and TRBJ2-1; possibly TRBD1 for D (6 bases). Deletions cut 0 bases from V and 14 bases from J, with 17 bases between. Germline loops: CDR1 SGHTA, CDR2 FQGNSA. CDR3 length: 14 residues.

This clone was observed once. CDR3 residues: CASRRVMNTEAFF. The CDR3 nucleotides read TGTGCCAGCCGCCGGGTGATGAACACTGAAGCTTTCTTT. The chain recombines TRBV6-5 with TRBJ1-1, with no clear D. In germline, CDR1 is MNHEY, CDR2 SVGAGI. This CDR3 spans 13 amino acids. V dropped 8 bases and J dropped 0 bases, with 10 bases sitting between them.

The rearrangement links TRBV7-2 to TRBJ2-2; D gene ambiguous. The germline V gene encodes CDR1 SGHTA and CDR2 FQGNSA. The V gene lost 5 bases and the J gene lost 7 bases, with 8 bases spanning the gap. CDR3 length: 12 residues. The chain's CDR3 is CASSQISGELFF. The CDR3 DNA sequence: TGTGCCAGCAGCCAAATCAGCGGGGAGCTGTTTTTT.

This sequence joins TRBV29-1 and TRBJ2-1; 13 nucleotides line up with TRBD2. The CDR3 contains 17 residues. Germline V gene lookup returns CDR1 SQVTM and CDR2 ANQGSEA. The J segment lost 0 bases and the V segment lost 7 bases, leaving 9 bases of the junction unmatched. CDR3 DNA: TGCAGCGGCTCGGGACTAGCGGGACTAGCCTCCTACAATGAGCAGTTCTTC. Protein product: CSGSGLAGLASYNEQFF.

The V gene is TRBV28, the J gene TRBJ2-3; possibly TRBD2 for D (6 bases). With 5 bases removed from V and 10 bases from J, the gap between germline ends came to 16 bases. Germline-derived CDR1 and CDR2 are MDHEN and SYDVKM. This CDR3 region has 13 residues. The CDR3 nucleotides are TGTGCCAGCAGTCCACGGGGCGGGGTTGCGCAGTATTTT. Residues: CASSPRGGVAQYF.

This clone has only a few counts. Other DNA sequences in the same sample also yield this CDR3. The chain combines TRBV27 with TRBJ2-3, with 9 bases identical to TRBD2. The J segment lost 3 bases and the V segment lost 3 bases, leaving 1 base of the junction unmatched. This CDR3 comprises 14 residues. Germline V lookup: CDR1 MNHEY, CDR2 SMNVEV (reference sequence). The CDR3 region has the DNA TGTGCCAGCAGTTTGGGACTAGCAACAGATACGCAGTATTTT. This sequence encodes CASSLGLATDTQYF.

The rearrangement uses TRBV2 and TRBJ1-4, with TRBD1 matching 9 bases. Germline V gene data show CDR1 as SNHLY and CDR2 as FYNNEI. With V trimmed by 5 bases and J by 0 bases, 7 bases remained unmatched. The CDR3 spans 17 residues. In DNA, the CDR3 is TGTGCCAGCAGTAAGGGACAGGGCAGATCAACTAATGAAAAACTGTTTTTT. Translating gives CASSKGQGRSTNEKLFF.

This chain uses TRBV5-1 with TRBJ1-6; D gene unclear. Germline CDR1 reads SGHRS; CDR2 reads YFSETQ. Between the trimmed V and J ends, which lost 0 bases and 9 bases, there was a span of 7 bases. This CDR3 is 13 amino acids long. The CDR3, as DNA: TGCGCCAGCAGCTTGGCCGACTCTTCACCCCTCCACTTT. Protein product: CASSLADSSPLHF.

This chain links TRBV19 with TRBJ1-1; no clear D. Germline V lookup: CDR1 LNHDA, CDR2 SQIVND (reference sequence). V was cut by 5 bases and J by 0 bases, with 10 bases left in between. The CDR3 sequence is 14 residues long. The CDR3 sequence: CASSRVGMNTEAFF. The CDR3 DNA reads as TGTGCCAGTAGTCGGGTAGGTATGAACACTGAAGCTTTCTTT.

Written as DNA, the CDR3 is TGCAGTGCTCTACAGGGACAAGCTTTCTTT. Protein product: CSALQGQAFF. V is TRBV20-1 and J is TRBJ1-1, with D tentatively TRBD1 (6 bases). The CDR3 runs 10 residues. Trimming took 5 bases from V and 9 from J, leaving 10 bases between them. Per the germline V gene, CDR1 is DFQATT and CDR2 is SNEGSKA (reference sequence).

This rearrangement joins TRBV7-9 to TRBJ2-2, with 9 bases fitting TRBD1. The CDR3 contains 17 residues. Germline V CDR1 and CDR2: SEHNR, FQNEAQ (reference sequence). Trimming cost V 4 bases and J 9 bases; bases outside gene matches: 15. CDR3: CASSSILRDRDVRELFF. Here the CDR3 DNA reads TGTGCCAGCAGCTCCATTCTCCGGGACAGGGATGTGAGGGAGCTGTTTTTT.